This entry features one T cell receptor (beta chain) sequence. This entry comes from a study of blood T cell repertoires in COVID-19. Turning to the study itself: Samples taken during acute and convalescent COVID-19 were collected in the United States, Italy and Spain.

Libraries were prepared by immunoSEQ multiplex PCR; TCRdb keeps only in-frame clonotypes and omits some of them. This table has 100,000 to 150,000 clones, approximately 79% appearing once. The junction had 9 bases not matched to a gene; V was cut back by 0 bases and J by 9 bases. This CDR3 has 16 amino acids. Germline CDR1 is SGHRS and CDR2 is YFSETQ. The chain employs TRBV5-1 and TRBJ2-1; 10 nucleotides align to TRBD1. Sequencing was carried out using PBMCs or T cells enriched from blood (not recorded which). The sequence was obtained from a man aged 40-55 years with acute COVID-19. The CDR3 here is CASSLARQGARVEQFF. The DNA of the CDR3 is TGCGCCAGCAGCTTGGCTCGACAGGGGGCGCGGGTTGAGCAGTTCTTC.